This entry lists 17 T cell receptor beta chains sequenced from one sample in a study of blood T cell repertoires in COVID-19 (dated by TCRdb to about 2020). Library preparation employed the immunoSEQ multiplex PCR assay. As stored in TCRdb, this immuneACCESS dataset retains in-frame rearrangements with V and J assigned. A fraction of the clones does not appear; measured against another copy, unresolved V genes explain less than half of the discrepancy, and the remainder lacks a known reason. The sample has roughly 76,000 clones on record, approximately 90% of them singletons. The ten largest clones represent 1.2% of the sample. Sequences were obtained from PBMCs or T cells enriched from blood (not recorded which). These receptor sequences come from a woman aged 50 to 60 with acute COVID-19.

The chain combines TRBV28 with TRBJ1-5, with D perhaps TRBD1 (6 bases). The CDR3 contains 15 residues. Trimming pared 3 bases from V and 6 bases from J, leaving 15 bases between. Germline values: CDR1 MDHEN, CDR2 SYDVKM. The CDR3 reads CASSFWAPRGQPQHF. The CDR3 DNA reads as TGTGCCAGCAGTTTTTGGGCTCCCAGGGGTCAGCCCCAGCATTTT. The full variable domain, its missing parts supplied by reference TRBV28 and TRBJ1-5, is DVKVTQSSRYLVKRTGEKVFLECVQDMDHENMFWYRQDPGLGLRLIYFSYDVKMKEKGDIPEGYSVSREKKERFSLILESASTNQTSMYLCASSFWAPRGQPQHFGDGTRLSIL.

The chain uses TRBV27 and TRBJ2-7, with 8 bases identical to TRBD1. With V trimmed by 5 bases and J by 2 bases, 8 bases remained unmatched. The CDR3 runs to 15 residues. Germline CDR1 MNHEY, CDR2 SMNVEV (reference sequence). This CDR3 is CASSLGTGFTYEQYF. The DNA of the CDR3 is TGTGCCAGCAGTCTTGGGACAGGTTTCACCTACGAGCAGTACTTC.

This clone has more than one count but fewer than ten. The V gene is TRBV5-1, the J gene TRBJ2-7; 14 nucleotides line up with TRBD2. CDR3 length: 19 amino acids. The germline V gene encodes CDR1 SGHRS and CDR2 YFSETQ. V shed 0 bases, J shed 3 bases, and the junction held 11 bases outside the gene matches. The DNA for the CDR3 is TGCGCCAGCAGCTTGGCGGGACTAGCGGGAGTCGGGGGCTTCTACGAGCAGTACTTC. This gives the protein CASSLAGLAGVGGFYEQYF.

The chain uses TRBV9 and TRBJ1-3; TRBD1 agrees at 7 bases. CDR3 length: 14 residues. The V and J ends lost 3 bases and 2 bases, in that order; junction bases with no gene match: 2. Germline lookup yields CDR1 SGDLS and CDR2 YYNGEE. CDR3 amino acids: CASSAGGAGNTIYF. The DNA for the CDR3 is TGTGCCAGCAGCGCAGGGGGAGCTGGAAACACCATATATTTT.

The J gene is TRBJ1-1, the V gene TRBV6-6; a weak D match, TRBD1 (5 bases). Deletions cut 6 bases from V and 4 bases from J, with 18 bases between. Germline CDR1 reads MNHNY; CDR2 reads SVGAGI (reference sequence). CDR3 length equals 15 residues. The CDR3 spells CASSPAGEGRTEAFF. As DNA, the CDR3 is TGTGCCAGCAGCCCGGCGGGGGAGGGACGCACTGAAGCTTTCTTT.

The chain uses TRBV3-1 (or the pseudogene TRBV3-2) and TRBJ2-1; 7 nucleotides align to TRBD1. The CDR3 runs 14 residues. Germline assignment: CDR1 LGHDT and CDR2 YNNKEL (reference sequence). Germline trimming cut 0 bases from V and 8 bases from J; bases unmatched to any gene: 4. The CDR3: CASSQDRGLDEQFF. Here the CDR3 DNA reads TGTGCCAGCAGCCAAGATAGGGGGCTGGATGAGCAGTTCTTC.

This clone was counted a single time. The chain couples TRBV29-1 to TRBJ2-2; 7 positions agree with TRBD1. This CDR3 has 13 amino acids. CDR1 and CDR2 (germline): SQVTM, ANQGSEA. The V segment lost 8 bases and the J segment 2 bases; nucleotides outside the gene matches: 5. The CDR3 bases are TGCAGCCTCCGGGACAGTAACACCGGGGAGCTGTTTTTT. Translation: CSLRDSNTGELFF.

This chain uses TRBV6-4 with TRBJ1-5, with D possibly TRBD1 on 5 matching bases. The CDR3 loop spans 14 amino acids. Trimming pared 6 bases from V and 5 bases from J, leaving 14 bases between. The germline V gene encodes CDR1 MRHNA and CDR2 SNTAGT. The CDR3 reads CASSSQGGDQPQHF. In DNA, the CDR3 is TGTGCCAGCAGCTCCCAGGGTGGAGATCAGCCCCAGCATTTT.

The V and J genes are TRBV9 and TRBJ2-7; D is perhaps TRBD2 (6 bases). V was pared by 3 bases and J by 0 bases, with 16 bases between. CDR3 size: 16 residues. CDR1 is SGDLS and CDR2 is YYNGEE in the germline V gene. Here the CDR3 reads CASSASGTLSSYEQYF. For the CDR3, the DNA is TGTGCCAGCAGCGCGTCCGGGACTCTGAGCTCCTACGAGCAGTACTTC.

The chain has TRBV5-8 and TRBJ2-1; 14 nucleotides line up with TRBD2. The germline gives CDR1 SGHTS, CDR2 YDEGEE. V lost 2 bases, J lost 3 bases, and 10 bases stayed unmatched. CDR3 size: 19 residues. CDR3 sequence: CASSFGGTSGSEGYNEQFF. The DNA of the CDR3 is TGTGCCAGCAGCTTCGGCGGGACTAGCGGGAGCGAGGGCTACAATGAGCAGTTCTTC.

The chain combines TRBV27 with TRBJ1-5; D is perhaps TRBD1 (5 bases). Germline-derived CDR1 and CDR2 are MNHEY and SMNVEV (reference sequence). With 6 bases removed from V and 1 base from J, the gap between germline ends came to 13 bases. The CDR3 loop spans 15 amino acids. CDR3 residues: CASSPRGRSNQPQHF. The CDR3, as DNA: TGTGCCAGCAGCCCGCGGGGGAGAAGCAATCAGCCCCAGCATTTT.

V and J are TRBV5-1 and TRBJ2-2; TRBD1 is a possible D gene (6 bases). The length of the CDR3 is 14 residues. V lost 5 bases and J lost 5, with 13 bases in between. CDR1 is SGHRS, CDR2 YFSETQ, per germline. CDR3 residues: CASRPQRGTGELFF. CDR3 coding DNA: TGCGCCAGCAGACCGCAGAGGGGGACCGGGGAGCTGTTTTTT.

The chain joins TRBV11-2 to TRBJ1-1, with 7 bases lining up with TRBD1. Germline-derived CDR1 and CDR2 are SGHAT and FQNNGV. The CDR3 is 15 residues long. J was trimmed by 3 bases and V by 0 bases; bases with no gene match: 4. The CDR3 here is CASSLDPGTDTEAFF. In DNA, the CDR3 is TGTGCCAGCAGCTTAGATCCGGGGACAGACACTGAAGCTTTCTTT.

The genes are TRBV19 and TRBJ1-2, with D perhaps matching TRBD1 (6 bases). This CDR3 is built from 14 residues. Germline CDR1 is LNHDA and CDR2 is SQIVND (reference sequence). V lost 4 bases, J lost 4 bases, and 13 bases lay in between. CDR3 loop: CASSTGEGLYGYTF. CDR3 DNA: TGTGCCAGTAGTACAGGGGAGGGGCTCTATGGCTACACCTTC.

This clone was recorded only once. The chain links TRBV7-2 to TRBJ2-7, with TRBD2 matching over 7 bases. Per the germline V gene, CDR1 is SGHTA and CDR2 is FQGNSA. This CDR3 contains 16 residues. With V trimmed by 1 base and J by 4 bases, 10 bases remained unmatched. DNA for the CDR3: TGTGCCAGCAGCTTAGATTGGGGGAGGGTAATTTACGAGCAGTACTTC. Translated: CASSLDWGRVIYEQYF.

This clone was seen more than once but under ten times. The rearrangement uses TRBV6-1 and TRBJ1-3; a possible D gene is TRBD1 (6 bases). The CDR3 is 16 residues long. Deletions cut 0 bases from V and 3 bases from J, with 12 bases between. Germline loops: CDR1 MNHNS, CDR2 SASEGT. The DNA for the CDR3 is TGTGCCAGCAGTGAAGCGCAGGGGCCAGGTGGAAACACCATATATTTT. Its protein product is CASSEAQGPGGNTIYF.

This chain connects TRBV9 to TRBJ2-3, with 15 bases fitting TRBD2. Germline lookup yields CDR1 SGDLS and CDR2 YYNGEE. The junction had 7 bases not matched to a gene; V was cut back by 4 bases and J by 4 bases. The CDR3 totals 17 residues. The CDR3 DNA follows: TGTGCCAGCAGCTTCCGGACTAGCGGGGGGGTGGCAGATACGCAGTATTTT. Its translation: CASSFRTSGGVADTQYF.